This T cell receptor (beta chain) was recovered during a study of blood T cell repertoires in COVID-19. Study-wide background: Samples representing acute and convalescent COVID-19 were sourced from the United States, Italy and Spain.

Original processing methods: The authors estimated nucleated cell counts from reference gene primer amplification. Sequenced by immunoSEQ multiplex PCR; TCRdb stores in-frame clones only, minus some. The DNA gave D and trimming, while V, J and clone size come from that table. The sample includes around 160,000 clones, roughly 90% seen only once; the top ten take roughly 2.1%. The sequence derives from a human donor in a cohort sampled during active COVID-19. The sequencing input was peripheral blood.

The CDR3 DNA sequence: TGTGCCAGCAGTTTTCAGGGGTATACGGGAGGCTACACCTTC. Its protein product is CASSFQGYTGGYTF. This rearrangement joins TRBV7-2 to TRBJ1-2, with D possibly TRBD1 on 6 matching bases. CDR1 and CDR2 (germline): SGHTA, FQGNSA. The CDR3 is 14 amino acids. The V end lost 6 bases, the J end lost 8 bases, and 19 bases lay between the germline ends.